Shown below are 8 T cell receptor beta chains from a single sample sequenced in a study of cytomegalovirus exposure and HLA in healthy donors. Vbeta (60) and Jbeta (13) primers were used in the PCR. Sequencing used immunoSEQ multiplex PCR; TCRdb keeps in-frame clones, though not all of them. Among about 260,000 clones listed, 65% to 85% were seen once. Source material: PBMCs. These receptors originate from a female donor in good health and CMV-seronegative.

This chain links TRBV9 with TRBJ2-3; the match to TRBD2 covers 10 bases. The V gene end was trimmed by 0 bases and the J gene end by 0 bases; junction bases not matched to a gene: 1. The CDR3 is 16 residues long. Germline CDR1 reads SGDLS; CDR2 reads YYNGEE. The CDR3 spells CASSVDSGRSTDTQYF. The CDR3 DNA sequence: TGTGCCAGCAGCGTAGATAGCGGGAGGAGCACAGATACGCAGTATTTT.

The table lists this clone with a few counts. The rearrangement joins TRBV5-4 to TRBJ2-1; 12 bases are shared with TRBD1. This CDR3 is built from 15 residues. Per germline, CDR1 SGHNT and CDR2 YYREEE (reference sequence). J was trimmed by 10 bases and V by 4 bases; bases with no gene match: 9. The chain's CDR3 is CASSAPGQGAFEQFF. CDR3 coding DNA: TGTGCCAGCAGCGCACCGGGACAGGGGGCGTTCGAGCAGTTCTTC. Full variable domain (outside the CDR3, taken from reference TRBV5-4 and TRBJ2-1): ETGVTQSPTHLIKTRGQQVTLRCSSQSGHNTVSWYQQALGQGPQFIFQYYREEENGRGNFPPRFSGLQFPNYSSELNVNALELDDSALYLCASSAPGQGAFEQFFGPGTRLTVL.

The V and J genes are TRBV9 and TRBJ2-1; 9 nucleotides match TRBD2. Germline-derived CDR1 and CDR2 are SGDLS and YYNGEE. The CDR3 totals 15 residues. The trim removed 1 base at V and 4 bases at J, leaving 3 bases unmatched. The CDR3 is CASSVQAGGYNEQFF. The CDR3 nucleotides are TGTGCCAGCAGCGTACAAGCGGGAGGTTACAATGAGCAGTTCTTC.

This clone was seen just once. This chain links TRBV4-2 with TRBJ2-1; 15 nucleotides align to TRBD2. Trimming at V came to 3 bases and at J to 5 bases, leaving 5 bases not matched to a gene. This CDR3 is built from 17 residues. Germline V gene lookup returns CDR1 LGHNA and CDR2 YNFKEQ. The CDR3, as DNA: TGTGCCAGCAGCCATCCGGGACTAGCGGGAGGAGACAATGAGCAGTTCTTC. Amino acids: CASSHPGLAGGDNEQFF.

This clone showed up just a few times. The chain uses TRBV4-1 and TRBJ2-3; D is unclear. The CDR3 runs to 14 residues. The V and J ends lost 4 bases and 3 bases respectively, with 11 bases between them. Germline V gene sequence: CDR1 MGHRA, CDR2 YSYEKL. CDR3 DNA sequence: TGCGCCAGCAGCCCTAAATATCCTACAGATACGCAGTATTTT. It is translated as CASSPKYPTDTQYF.

The rearrangement links TRBV19 to TRBJ2-5; TRBD2 might be the D (5 bases). CDR1 and CDR2 from the germline V gene are LNHDA and SQIVND (reference sequence). CDR3 length: 15 residues. V was trimmed by 5 bases and J by 3 bases, leaving 16 bases between them. CDR3 sequence reads: CASSALVSGKETQYF. DNA of the CDR3: TGTGCCAGTAGTGCCCTCGTCAGCGGCAAAGAGACCCAGTACTTC.

The chain uses TRBV15 and TRBJ1-1; a possible D gene is TRBD1 (6 bases). The CDR3 totals 17 residues. The ends were cut back, 1 base at V and 1 base at J, with 16 bases in the middle. Per the germline V gene, CDR1 is LNHNV and CDR2 is YYDKDF (reference sequence). CDR3 loop: CATSRGTGIVSNTEAFF. Here the CDR3 DNA reads TGTGCCACCAGCAGAGGTACAGGGATAGTTTCGAACACTGAAGCTTTCTTT.

A remark on this clone: The junction and the germline gene differ at one end; a read error may be behind it. The chain combines TRBV6-5 with TRBJ2-1, with TRBD2 matching over 10 bases. The CDR3 totals 15 residues. Germline-derived CDR1 and CDR2 are MNHEY and SVGAGI. CDR3 nucleotide sequence: TGTGCCAGCAGTTACTCGCTCAGCGGGAGGGATGAGCGGTTCTTC. This encodes CASSYSLSGRDERFF.